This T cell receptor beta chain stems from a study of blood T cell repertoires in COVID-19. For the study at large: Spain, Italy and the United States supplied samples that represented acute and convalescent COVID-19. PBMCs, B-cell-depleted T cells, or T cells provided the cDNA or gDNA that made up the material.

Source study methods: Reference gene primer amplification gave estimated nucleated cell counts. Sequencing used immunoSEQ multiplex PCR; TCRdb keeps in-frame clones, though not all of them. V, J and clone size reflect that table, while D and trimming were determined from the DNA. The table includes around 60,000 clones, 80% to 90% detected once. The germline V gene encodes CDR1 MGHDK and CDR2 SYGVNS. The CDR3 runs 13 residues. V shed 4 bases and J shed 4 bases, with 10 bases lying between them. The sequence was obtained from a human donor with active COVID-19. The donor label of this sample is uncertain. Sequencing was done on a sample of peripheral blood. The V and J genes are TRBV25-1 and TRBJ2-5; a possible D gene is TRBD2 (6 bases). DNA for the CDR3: TGTGCCAGCAGTGCCGGGGGTGGAGAGACCCAGTACTTC. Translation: CASSAGGGETQYF.